The TCR beta chain under discussion was sequenced for a study of blood T cell repertoires in COVID-19. Study-wide context: The samples span acute and convalescent COVID-19 from the United States, Italy and Spain.

CDR3 size: 15 residues. Trimming stripped 2 bases from V and 6 bases from J, with 13 bases between. Germline-derived CDR1 and CDR2 are SGHAT and FQNNGV. Participants spanned ages about 18 to 95 years and resided in about two dozen US areas. Allocation to cohorts depended on clinical history reported by the participants. Authors' analysis steps: Estimated nucleated cell counts came from reference gene primer amplification. Produced via immunoSEQ multiplex PCR; TCRdb's table is partial and in-frame only. Clone size and V and J calls were adopted from that table, with D and trimming inferred from the DNA. The sample has approximately 400,000 clones; 88% are singletons.

Input material: PBMCs or T cells enriched from blood (not recorded which). The J gene is TRBJ2-2, the V gene TRBV11-2; TRBD2 is a possible D gene (6 bases). The TCR sequence derives from a woman younger than 35 who had recovered from COVID-19. As DNA, the CDR3 is TGTGCCAGCAGCTTAACGGGGGTTGGTTCCGGGGAGCTGTTTTTT. Translating it yields CASSLTGVGSGELFF.